The rows below give T cell receptor beta chains drawn from one sample of a study of blood T cells in healthy people across ages. TCRdb used MiXCR to reprocess the 5' RACE reads, holding one entry per CDR3 protein. The profile shows approximately 1.5 million distinct CDR3 sequences, about 35% of them singletons. The sequenced sample consisted of blood. These receptors all come from a woman aged 30 to 39 in good health. Each CDR3 is given with its conserved first and last residue. Each record gives: clone size, J gene, V gene, D gene, CDR3 DNA, CDR3 protein. D genes are given only for firm matches. Size tells how often a clone was seen (once, few, many) or the class of an expanded clone, and some rows leave it out.

size: .; J: TRBJ2-4; V: TRBV29-1; D: .; DNA: TGCAGCGTTTTTAATACGCCCGACTTAGTCAAAAACATTCAGTACTTC; CDR3: CSVFNTPDLVKNIQYF
size: .; J: TRBJ2-4; V: TRBV20-1; D: TRBD2; DNA: TGCAGTGCTAGTTCCCCAGGACTAGCAACAGACATTCAGTACTTC; CDR3: CSASSPGLATDIQYF
size: .; J: TRBJ2-7; V: TRBV4-1; D: TRBD1; DNA: TGCGCCAGCAGTGTACAGGGGCTCAACTCCTACGAGCAGTACTTC; CDR3: CASSVQGLNSYEQYF
size: few; J: TRBJ2-1; V: TRBV4-2; D: TRBD2; DNA: TGTGCCAGCAGCCAAACCCTGGAGGGAAGCGGGAGAGAAGGTGAGCAGTTCTTC; CDR3: CASSQTLEGSGREGEQFF
size: .; J: TRBJ1-2; V: TRBV20-1; D: TRBD1; DNA: TGCAGCTGTTCGGGACAGGGCCGGCGGGACTATGGCTACACCTTC; CDR3: CSCSGQGRRDYGYTF
size: .; J: TRBJ2-1; V: TRBV20-1; D: .; DNA: TGCAGTGCGCCTAGTGGGCCCCCGAGCGCGGGGCCTCTGGGTAATGAGCAGTTCTTC; CDR3: CSAPSGPPSAGPLGNEQFF
size: .; J: TRBJ1-2; V: TRBV24-1; D: TRBD1; DNA: TGTGCCACCAGTCGGAGACAGGGGTTAGGCTACACCTTC; CDR3: CATSRRQGLGYTF
size: .; J: TRBJ1-1; V: TRBV3-1; D: .; DNA: TGTGCCAGCAGCCAAACGGGGTCGGGTGGAACTGAAGCTTTCTTT; CDR3: CASSQTGSGGTEAFF
size: few; J: TRBJ2-7; V: TRBV2; D: TRBD2; DNA: TGTGCCAGCAGGAGTAGCGGGAACGAGCAGTACTTC; CDR3: CASRSSGNEQYF
size: few; J: TRBJ2-1; V: TRBV29-1; D: .; DNA: TGCAGCGTGAGGACTGGGTCCGGTGAGCAGTTCTTC; CDR3: CSVRTGSGEQFF
size: .; J: TRBJ2-7; V: TRBV9; D: TRBD1; DNA: TGTGCCAGCAGTGCCGGCGGACAGGGGCGCTACGAGCAGTACTTC; CDR3: CASSAGGQGRYEQYF
size: .; J: TRBJ1-2; V: TRBV2; D: .; DNA: TGTGCCAGCAGGGAACGGGGATTAAATGGCTACACCTTC; CDR3: CASRERGLNGYTF
size: .; J: TRBJ2-1; V: TRBV20-1; D: TRBD2; DNA: TGCAGTGCCTCGGCACTAGCGGGGGGGCTGGATGAGCAGTTCTTC; CDR3: CSASALAGGLDEQFF
size: .; J: TRBJ2-7; V: TRBV10-3; D: .; DNA: TGTGCCATCAGTGAGGGTGGGGGGGGCAAATCCTACGAGCAGTACTTC; CDR3: CAISEGGGGKSYEQYF
size: few; J: TRBJ1-1; V: TRBV25-1; D: TRBD1; DNA: TGTGCCAGCAGTGAGACAGGGGGGCTATGGAACACTGAAGCTTTCTTT; CDR3: CASSETGGLWNTEAFF
size: .; J: TRBJ1-1; V: TRBV6-6; D: .; DNA: TGTGCCAGCAGTATCCCCGGGGGCATAAAGAACACTGAAGCTTTCTTT; CDR3: CASSIPGGIKNTEAFF
size: .; J: TRBJ2-3; V: TRBV5-1; D: TRBD2; DNA: TGCGCCAGCAGAACGTCGGGGGGGAGGACTAGCACAGATACGCAGTATTTT; CDR3: CASRTSGGRTSTDTQYF
size: few; J: TRBJ2-4; V: TRBV20-1; D: .; DNA: TGCAGTGCTACGACAGGACTAGCCAAAAACATTCAGTACTTC; CDR3: CSATTGLAKNIQYF
size: few; J: TRBJ2-6; V: TRBV12-3/TRBV12-4; D: TRBD2; DNA: TGTGCCAGCAGTTTCGAGCTAGCGGGGGTCCGCTCTGGGGCCAACGTCCTGACTTTC; CDR3: CASSFELAGVRSGANVLTF
size: few; J: TRBJ2-5; V: TRBV6-2/TRBV6-3; D: .; DNA: TGTGCCAGCAGCTTCGCGGGGGCCGGGACCCAGTACTTC; CDR3: CASSFAGAGTQYF
size: .; J: TRBJ2-1; V: TRBV5-6; D: TRBD2; DNA: TGTGCCAGCAGTGGAGCGGGAGCGGCCTGCAATGAGCAGTTCTTC; CDR3: CASSGAGAACNEQFF
size: .; J: TRBJ1-2; V: TRBV14; D: TRBD1; DNA: TGTGCCAGCAGCCAGGACCTCAGGACAGGGGGAAAGAATGGCTACACCTTC; CDR3: CASSQDLRTGGKNGYTF
size: .; J: TRBJ2-1; V: TRBV15; D: .; DNA: TGTGCCACCAGCTCAATGGGCGGACGCTCCTACAATGAGCAGTTCTTC; CDR3: CATSSMGGRSYNEQFF
size: .; J: TRBJ2-1; V: TRBV15; D: .; DNA: TGTGCCACCAGTCCGGACTCGAGCTCCTACAATGAGCGGTTCTTC; CDR3: CATSPDSSSYNERFF